What follows are 32 T cell receptor beta chains derived from one specimen sequenced in a study of blood T cell repertoires in COVID-19. This table comes from immunoSEQ multiplex PCR, and its TCRdb copy is limited to in-frame clones, with some not included. This table holds tens of thousands of clones, about 86% found once. The specimen was peripheral blood. These receptors all come from an elderly man with active COVID-19.

The chain combines TRBV6-5 with TRBJ2-7, with 10 nucleotides matching TRBD1. CDR3 size: 15 residues. CDR1 is MNHEY and CDR2 is SVGAGI in the germline V gene. J lost 4 bases, V lost 5 bases, and 8 bases had no gene match. The CDR3 region has the DNA TGTGCCAGCAGTACCCGGGACAGGGGAGGTTACGAGCAGTACTTC. Translation gives CASSTRDRGGYEQYF.

The rearrangement links TRBV5-1 to TRBJ2-3; D remains ambiguous. The CDR3 extends over 14 amino acids. CDR1 SGHRS and CDR2 YFSETQ come from the germline V gene. V was pared by 0 bases and J by 6 bases, with 11 bases between. CDR3: CASSLAQREDTQYF. DNA for the CDR3: TGCGCCAGCAGCTTGGCCCAAAGAGAGGATACGCAGTATTTT.

This chain joins TRBV6-2 or TRBV6-3 and TRBJ1-4; no firm D call. The CDR3 length is 12 residues. Germline CDR1 MNHEY, CDR2 SVGEGT. V was trimmed by 5 bases and J by 8 bases, leaving 9 bases between them. CDR3 in amino acids: CASSNPSEKLFF. CDR3 bases: TGTGCCAGCAGTAACCCGAGCGAAAAACTGTTTTTT.

In nucleotides, the CDR3 is TGTGCCAGCAGCTTTGGCCTGGGCAATCAGCCCCAGCATTTT. Amino acid sequence: CASSFGLGNQPQHF. The gene calls are TRBV5-6 and TRBJ1-5, with D hard to call. Germline CDR1 is SGHDT and CDR2 is YYEEEE. The CDR3 is 14 amino acids. The V and J ends lost 2 bases and 2 bases respectively, with 8 bases between them.

The V and J genes are TRBV9 and TRBJ2-7, with TRBD2 matching 9 bases. The CDR3 is made up of 15 amino acids. Germline CDR1 reads SGDLS; CDR2 reads YYNGEE. The trim removed 0 bases at V and 2 bases at J, leaving 3 bases unmatched. The CDR3 loop is CASSVGTSAAYEQYF. In nucleotides, the CDR3 is TGTGCCAGCAGCGTAGGGACTAGCGCCGCCTACGAGCAGTACTTC.

The V gene is TRBV6-5, the J gene TRBJ1-1, with D maybe TRBD1 (6 bases). This CDR3 has 14 amino acids. Trimming pared 4 bases from V and 4 bases from J, leaving 13 bases between. CDR1 MNHEY and CDR2 SVGAGI come from the germline V gene. The CDR3 DNA sequence: TGTGCCAGCAGTTGGGGGGGGCCCACCACTGAAGCTTTCTTT. It yields the protein CASSWGGPTTEAFF.

The chain joins TRBV3-1 (or the pseudogene TRBV3-2) to TRBJ2-1, with 14 positions matching TRBD2. J gave up 7 bases and V 3 bases, and 11 bases lay outside the gene matches. The length of the CDR3 is 18 residues. Per germline, CDR1 LGHDT and CDR2 YNNKEL (reference sequence). The CDR3 region has the DNA TGTGCCAGCAGCCACCGGACTAGCGGGAGGAGATTGGGAAATGAGCAGTTCTTC. This encodes CASSHRTSGRRLGNEQFF.

The chain uses TRBV18 and TRBJ1-3; the D gene is possibly TRBD1 (6 bases). Trimming took 2 bases from V and 2 from J, leaving 13 bases between them. CDR3 length equals 16 residues. Germline V gives CDR1 KGHSH, CDR2 LQKENI. In DNA form, the CDR3 reads TGTGCCAGCTCACCATCTATACAGGGAACTGGAAACACCATATATTTT. Translation: CASSPSIQGTGNTIYF.

The chain employs TRBV7-2 and TRBJ2-1, with TRBD2 matching 12 bases. Per germline, CDR1 SGHTA and CDR2 FQGNSA. With V trimmed by 6 bases and J by 7 bases, 10 bases remained unmatched. The CDR3 has 16 residues. This chain's CDR3 is CASRQRLAGVGNEQFF. CDR3 sequence (DNA): TGTGCCAGCAGACAGAGACTAGCGGGAGTAGGAAATGAGCAGTTCTTC.

The chain uses TRBV7-9 and TRBJ1-2, with D unclear. The germline CDR1 and CDR2 sequences are SEHNR and FQNEAQ (reference sequence). With 3 bases removed from V and 5 bases from J, the gap between germline ends came to 16 bases. The CDR3 is 15 residues long. In nucleotides, the CDR3 is TGTGCCAGCAGCTTCACATACGGGGAAGAGTATGGCTACACCTTC. Its protein product is CASSFTYGEEYGYTF.

This clone came up once. CDR3 in amino acids: CASSVRGGESTDTQYF. The CDR3 bases are TGTGCCAGCAGCGTAAGGGGCGGAGAGAGCACAGATACGCAGTATTTT. The chain couples TRBV9 to TRBJ2-3; perhaps TRBD1 as D (5 bases). V lost 1 base and J lost 0, with 12 bases in between. This CDR3 comprises 16 residues. Germline V lookup: CDR1 SGDLS, CDR2 YYNGEE.

The chain links TRBV19 to TRBJ2-1, with 11 bases lining up with TRBD1. With 5 bases clipped from V and 5 bases from J, the junction kept 5 bases outside the gene matches. The germline CDR1 and CDR2 sequences are LNHDA and SQIVND (reference sequence). CDR3 size: 15 residues. The CDR3 coding sequence is TGTGCCAGTAGTTCTGGACAGGGGGCACACAATGAGCAGTTCTTC. The encoded protein is CASSSGQGAHNEQFF.

The rearrangement joins TRBV5-1 to TRBJ2-5, with D tentatively TRBD2 (6 bases). Germline loops: CDR1 SGHRS, CDR2 YFSETQ. The CDR3 is 15 amino acids. V was trimmed by 5 bases and J by 2 bases, leaving 16 bases between them. As DNA, the CDR3 is TGCGCCAGCAGTTATACTAGCCCTTCTCAAGAGACCCAGTACTTC. It is translated as CASSYTSPSQETQYF.

This clone was picked up a small number of times. V and J are TRBV11-3 and TRBJ2-7, with a tentative D call TRBD1 (6 bases). The CDR3 is 13 amino acids. Germline V gives CDR1 SGHNT, CDR2 YENEEA. Trimming pared 5 bases from V and 6 bases from J, leaving 14 bases between. CDR3 DNA: TGTGCCAGCAGCCCGGTTAGGGGGACCGAGCAGTACTTC. It specifies CASSPVRGTEQYF.

J is TRBJ1-2 and V is TRBV4-2, with D hard to call. The CDR3 runs to 15 residues. V was shortened by 1 base and J by 2 bases, with 11 bases between the two germline ends. From germline, CDR1 is LGHNA and CDR2 YNFKEQ. The CDR3 nucleotides read TGTGCCAGCAGCCAAGGGGGTCCGGGAAACTATGGCTACACCTTC. The encoded protein is CASSQGGPGNYGYTF.

This sequence joins TRBV29-1 and TRBJ2-7, with 9 nucleotides matching TRBD1. The germline CDR1 and CDR2 sequences are SQVTM and ANQGSEA. CDR3 length equals 18 residues. Losses at the gene ends were 1 base for V and 6 bases for J; bases not matched to a gene: 19. The CDR3 nucleotides are TGCAGCGTTGAAGCCGGGGACAGGGCGGAGAAGTCAGGTCTCGAGCAGTACTTC. Its translation is CSVEAGDRAEKSGLEQYF.

The chain links TRBV18 to TRBJ1-6; 8 bases are a match to TRBD1. The germline V gene encodes CDR1 KGHSH and CDR2 LQKENI. CDR3 length equals 15 residues. Unmatched junction bases numbered 8, after V lost 6 bases and J lost 7 bases. The CDR3 coding sequence is TGTGCCAGCTCCCTCGGACAGGGTCAGAATTCACCCCTCCACTTT. It translates to CASSLGQGQNSPLHF.

This sequence joins TRBV4-2 and TRBJ1-2; 7 nucleotides align to TRBD1. The trim removed 0 bases at V and 5 bases at J, leaving 6 bases unmatched. Germline-derived CDR1 and CDR2 are LGHNA and YNFKEQ. CDR3 length: 15 residues. The CDR3 DNA is TGTGCCAGCAGCCAAGATTTGACAGGGCCTTATGGCTACACCTTC. It encodes CASSQDLTGPYGYTF.

The rearrangement links TRBV18 to TRBJ1-5; the D is unclear. The CDR3 contains 13 residues. Germline V gene sequence: CDR1 KGHSH, CDR2 LQKENI. With 1 base removed from V and 8 bases from J, the gap between germline ends came to 9 bases. The CDR3 sequence is CASSPLSSEPQHF. Here the CDR3 DNA reads TGTGCCAGCTCACCACTCTCTTCGGAGCCCCAGCATTTT.

This clone was found once. The V gene is TRBV15, the J gene TRBJ2-5; the match to TRBD2 covers 8 bases. CDR3 size: 18 residues. J lost 2 bases, V lost 3 bases, and 14 bases had no gene match. Looked up from germline, CDR1 is LNHNV and CDR2 is YYDKDF (reference sequence). The CDR3 bases are TGTGCCACCAGCAGTTACCGGACTAGCTCTAGCCTACAAGAGACCCAGTACTTC. Translating gives CATSSYRTSSSLQETQYF.

The chain employs TRBV15 and TRBJ2-1, with D possibly being TRBD2 (5 bases). The CDR3 has 12 residues. The germline gives CDR1 LNHNV, CDR2 YYDKDF (reference sequence). V was trimmed by 3 bases and J by 9 bases, leaving 9 bases between them. As DNA, the CDR3 is TGTGCCACCAGCAGTTTAGAGGGTGAGCAGTTCTTC. Residues: CATSSLEGEQFF.

The CDR3 reads CASRSDRGLLDTEAFF. DNA for the CDR3: TGTGCCAGCAGATCTGACAGGGGGCTGTTGGACACTGAAGCTTTCTTT. This chain connects TRBV27 to TRBJ1-1, with 10 bases identical to TRBD1. Per the germline V gene, CDR1 is MNHEY and CDR2 is SMNVEV (reference sequence). The junction had 10 bases not matched to a gene; V was cut back by 6 bases and J by 3 bases. CDR3 length equals 16 residues.

The chain uses TRBV24-1 and TRBJ2-1, with 12 bases fitting TRBD2. This CDR3 spans 16 amino acids. Germline values: CDR1 KGHDR, CDR2 SFDVKD. Trimming cost V 5 bases and J 9 bases; bases outside gene matches: 10. CDR3 coding DNA: TGTGCCACCAGTGTAAAACTAGCGGGAGGACCTGTTGAGCAGTTCTTC. It is translated as CATSVKLAGGPVEQFF.

J is TRBJ2-7 and V is TRBV6-5; a possible D gene is TRBD2 (5 bases). This CDR3 has 12 amino acids. Per germline, CDR1 MNHEY and CDR2 SVGAGI. The V and J ends lost 4 bases and 9 bases respectively, with 13 bases between them. CDR3 sequence (DNA): TGTGCCAGCAGTTCCCCTAGGGAGAGGCAGTACTTC. As protein: CASSSPRERQYF.

This chain links TRBV21-1 with TRBJ2-1; the table gives TRBD1 as D, unverified against the DNA. TRBV21-1 is an annotated pseudogene. This CDR3 spans 16 amino acids. The CDR3 DNA sequence: TGTGCCAGCCTACATCCAACAGGTTACTACTACAATGAGCAGTTCTTC. Residues: CASLHPTGYYYNEQFF.

This clone was seen more than once but under ten times. CDR3 sequence: CASSAQERSYEQYF. CDR3 bases: TGTGCCAGTAGTGCCCAGGAAAGATCCTACGAGCAGTACTTC. V is TRBV19 and J is TRBJ2-7, with D hard to call. This CDR3 is built from 14 residues. In germline, CDR1 is LNHDA, CDR2 SQIVND (reference sequence). Trimming removed 5 bases at V and 1 base at J, with 12 bases between.

V and J are TRBV19 and TRBJ1-6; 10 bases map to TRBD1. Germline V lookup: CDR1 LNHDA, CDR2 SQIVND (reference sequence). The CDR3 is 14 residues long. The trim removed 5 bases at V and 7 bases at J, leaving 2 bases unmatched. CDR3 sequence (DNA): TGTGCCAGTAGTGGGGGACAGGGGAATTCACCCCTCCACTTT. Translation: CASSGGQGNSPLHF. Filled out from reference TRBV19 and TRBJ1-6, the complete variable domain reads DGGITQSPKYLFRKEGQNVTLSCEQNLNHDAMYWYRQDPGQGLRLIYYSQIVNDFQKGDIAEGYSVSREKKESFPLTVTSAQKNPTAFYLCASSGGQGNSPLHFGNGTRLTVT.

In its sample, this clone was seen once. The V and J genes are TRBV3-1 (or the pseudogene TRBV3-2) and TRBJ2-7; 7 bases align to TRBD2. CDR3 size: 13 residues. The V and J ends lost 1 base and 6 bases, in that order; junction bases with no gene match: 3. Germline CDR1 is LGHDT and CDR2 is YNNKEL (reference sequence). The CDR3 sequence: CASSQGTGGEQYF. The CDR3 DNA follows: TGTGCCAGCAGCCAAGGGACGGGGGGCGAGCAGTACTTC.

The chain links TRBV13 to TRBJ2-5, with 8 bases fitting TRBD2. V shed 6 bases and J 5 bases; nucleotides not matched to a gene: 5. Looked up from germline, CDR1 is PRHDT and CDR2 is FYEKMQ (reference sequence). The CDR3 extends over 13 amino acids. CDR3 region: CASSKRESETQYF. As DNA, the CDR3 is TGTGCCAGCAGTAAGCGGGAGTCGGAGACCCAGTACTTC.

The chain links TRBV27 to TRBJ1-2, with 7 bases that match TRBD1. The CDR3 covers 16 residues. J gave up 6 bases and V 6 bases, and 16 bases lay outside the gene matches. Germline V gene data show CDR1 as MNHEY and CDR2 as SMNVEV (reference sequence). As DNA, the CDR3 is TGTGCCAGCAGCCCCGAGGAGGGGGCCGGGTGGGATGGCTACACCTTC. As protein: CASSPEEGAGWDGYTF.

This clone has a single count. CDR3 sequence (DNA): TGTGCCAGTAGTATAGCGAGCGGGAGGGCCACTGAGCAGTTCTTC. Amino acid sequence: CASSIASGRATEQFF. The chain is built from TRBV19 and TRBJ2-1, with 10 bases aligning to TRBD2. CDR1 and CDR2 (germline): LNHDA, SQIVND (reference sequence). V dropped 1 base and J dropped 9; count of bases not matched to a gene: 6. There are 15 residues in the CDR3.

The rearrangement uses TRBV7-2 and TRBJ2-1; TRBD2 aligns across 11 bases. CDR1 and CDR2 from the germline V gene are SGHTA and FQGNSA. This CDR3 has 19 residues. The junction had 10 bases not matched to a gene; V was cut back by 1 base and J by 2 bases. CDR3 sequence: CASSLGLVAGGPTYNEQFF. CDR3 in DNA: TGTGCCAGCAGCTTAGGTCTGGTAGCGGGAGGGCCTACCTACAATGAGCAGTTCTTC.